These 12 T cell receptor beta chains were sequenced from one sample in a study of graft-versus-host responses after intestinal transplantation (dated by TCRdb to about 2021). Dithiothreitol, EDTA incubations and collagenase D digestion were used to isolate intraepithelial and lamina propria lymphocytes from graft specimens. The library was obtained by the immunoSEQ multiplex PCR assay. Here the immuneACCESS table is served through TCRdb, limited to in-frame sequences with V and J called. Missing clones are a known gap in these copies; in checked studies unresolved V genes cover under half, and the rest lacks a known reason. For this sample there are nearly 30,000 clones; around 83% appear just once. In total, the top ten clones hold roughly 3% of the sample. This specimen was ileum tissue, taken 98 days after intestinal transplantation. The receptors come from a human patient who received an intestinal transplant, so some T cells may come from the graft donor.

This rearrangement joins TRBV10-1 to TRBJ1-1; tentatively, D is TRBD1 (6 bases). The germline V gene has CDR1 WNHNN and CDR2 SYGVQD (reference sequence). The ends were cut back, 4 bases at V and 1 base at J, with 16 bases in the middle. The CDR3 totals 16 residues. Written as DNA, the CDR3 is TGCGCCAGCAGTGCATTGACAGGCGGAGGGAACACTGAAGCTTTCTTT. The encoded protein is CASSALTGGGNTEAFF.

The V gene is TRBV29-1, the J gene TRBJ1-2, with D perhaps matching TRBD1 (6 bases). The CDR3 totals 14 residues. The ends were cut back, 4 bases at V and 2 bases at J, with 14 bases in the middle. Per germline, CDR1 SQVTM and CDR2 ANQGSEA. The chain's CDR3 is CSVGGQAPNYGYTF. For the CDR3, the DNA is TGCAGCGTTGGGGGGCAGGCCCCGAACTATGGCTACACCTTC.

The chain has TRBV5-6 and TRBJ2-3; 10 nucleotides line up with TRBD2. CDR3 length equals 14 residues. The V gene's germline CDR1 is SGHDT and CDR2 YYEEEE. V lost 3 bases, J lost 5 bases, and 3 bases stayed unmatched. CDR3: CASSSAGGVDTQYF. The CDR3 DNA is TGTGCCAGCAGCTCAGCGGGGGGGGTAGATACGCAGTATTTT.

The chain couples TRBV12-5 to TRBJ2-2; 10 bases fit TRBD2. CDR3 length: 16 residues. Germline trimming cut 7 bases from V and 5 bases from J; bases unmatched to any gene: 10. Germline loops: CDR1 LGHNT, CDR2 FRNRAP. The CDR3 here is CASAPRSGGGTGELFF. In DNA, the CDR3 is TGTGCTAGTGCTCCGAGGAGCGGGGGGGGTACCGGGGAGCTGTTTTTT.

This clone was detected only once. CDR3 sequence reads: CASSSFGQSYEQYF. The CDR3 bases are TGTGCCAGCAGCTCTTTCGGACAGTCCTACGAGCAGTACTTC. The chain uses TRBV7-9 and TRBJ2-7, with D possibly being TRBD1 (6 bases). The CDR3 covers 14 residues. Germline assignment: CDR1 SEHNR and CDR2 FQNEAQ (reference sequence). V was cut by 4 bases and J by 1 base, with 11 bases left in between. The full variable domain, its missing parts supplied by reference TRBV7-9 and TRBJ2-7, is DTGVSQNPRHKITKRGQNVTFRCDPISEHNRLYWYRQTLGQGPEFLTYFQNEAQLEKSRLLSDRFSAERPKGSFSTLEIQRTEQGDSAMYLCASSSFGQSYEQYFGPGTRLTVT.

This chain connects TRBV10-3 to TRBJ2-7, with D possibly being TRBD1 or TRBD2 (5 bases each). The CDR3 covers 13 residues. V gave up 6 bases and J gave up 5 bases, with 14 bases separating them. CDR1 is ENHRY and CDR2 is SYGVKD in the germline V gene. The CDR3 nucleotides are TGTGCCATCAGGCTGGGGGATTCGGACGAGCAGTACTTC. Encoded protein: CAIRLGDSDEQYF.

The chain combines TRBV6-1 with TRBJ2-4; D tentatively fits TRBD1 or TRBD2 (5 bases each). CDR1 and CDR2 (germline): MNHNS, SASEGT. There are 18 residues in the CDR3. V lost 4 bases and J lost 0, with 19 bases in between. The CDR3 reads CASSARGRTQLAKNIQYF. The CDR3 DNA reads TGTGCCAGCAGTGCAAGGGGACGGACTCAGTTAGCCAAAAACATTCAGTACTTC.

This clone was seen a single time. This chain links TRBV5-1 with TRBJ2-3, with TRBD2 matching over 9 bases. J was trimmed by 4 bases and V by 5 bases; bases with no gene match: 8. This CDR3 spans 15 amino acids. In germline, CDR1 is SGHRS, CDR2 YFSETQ. This chain's CDR3 is CASSLAGKPPDTQYF. DNA of the CDR3: TGCGCCAGCAGTCTAGCGGGGAAGCCACCAGATACGCAGTATTTT.

This clone occurred once. V and J are TRBV7-8 and TRBJ2-3; weak D call: TRBD2 (7 bases). CDR1 SGHVS and CDR2 FQNEAQ come from the germline V gene. V shed 5 bases and J shed 4 bases, with 25 bases lying between them. The CDR3 extends over 18 amino acids. CDR3 sequence: CASSPWTGGGGLADTQYF. DNA of the CDR3: TGTGCCAGCAGCCCCTGGACGGGGGGAGGGGGTTTGGCAGATACGCAGTATTTT.

The V and J genes are TRBV7-9 and TRBJ1-1; D is unclear. This CDR3 region has 15 residues. Trimming pared 10 bases from V and 2 bases from J, leaving 20 bases between. Germline V gives CDR1 SEHNR, CDR2 FQNEAQ (reference sequence). Here the CDR3 DNA reads TGTGCCACCCACCCAATCAGCTACGAAAACACTGAAGCTTTCTTT. It is translated as CATHPISYENTEAFF.

The chain recombines TRBV6-5 with TRBJ2-1; 7 bases match TRBD2. Losses at the gene ends were 0 bases for V and 0 bases for J; bases not matched to a gene: 2. The CDR3 is 16 residues long. Germline assignment: CDR1 MNHEY and CDR2 SVGAGI. The CDR3 protein is CASSYSSGVSYNEQFF. The CDR3 coding sequence is TGTGCCAGCAGTTACTCAAGCGGGGTCTCCTACAATGAGCAGTTCTTC.

The chain joins TRBV25-1 to TRBJ1-6, with no clear D. Germline V gene sequence: CDR1 MGHDK, CDR2 SYGVNS. The CDR3 is 15 amino acids. The germline V and J ends were trimmed by 1 base and 6 bases, with 10 bases remaining between them. CDR3 nucleotide sequence: TGTGCCAGCAGTGAATCCGGGTTAGGTAATTCACCCCTCCACTTT. Protein sequence: CASSESGLGNSPLHF. Full variable domain (rest looked up from reference TRBV25-1 and TRBJ1-6): EADIYQTPRYLVIGTGKKITLECSQTMGHDKMYWYQQDPGMELHLIHYSYGVNSTEKGDLSSESTVSRIRTEHFPLTLESARPSHTSQYLCASSESGLGNSPLHFGNGTRLTVT.